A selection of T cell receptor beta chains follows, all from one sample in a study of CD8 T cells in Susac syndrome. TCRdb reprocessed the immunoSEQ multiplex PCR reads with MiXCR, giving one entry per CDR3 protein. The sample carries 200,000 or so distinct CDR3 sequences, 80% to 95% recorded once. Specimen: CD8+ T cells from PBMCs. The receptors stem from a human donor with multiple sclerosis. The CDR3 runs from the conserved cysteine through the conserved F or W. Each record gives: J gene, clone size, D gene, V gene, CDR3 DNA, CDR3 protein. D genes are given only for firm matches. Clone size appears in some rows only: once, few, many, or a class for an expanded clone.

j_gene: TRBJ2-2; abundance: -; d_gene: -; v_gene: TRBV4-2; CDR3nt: TGTGCCAGCAGCCAAGAGCCAGCATCAACTAGTTCCGGGGAGCTGTTTTTT; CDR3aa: CASSQEPASTSSGELFF
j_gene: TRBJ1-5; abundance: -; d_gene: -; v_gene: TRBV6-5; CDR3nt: TGTGCCAGCAGTGGGAGGACGGGCAATCAGCCCCAGCATTTT; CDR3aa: CASSGRTGNQPQHF
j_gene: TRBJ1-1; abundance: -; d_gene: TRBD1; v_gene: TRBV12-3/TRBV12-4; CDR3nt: TGTGCCAGCACCCCTTGGCTGGACCGGACAGGGATTGAAGCTTTCTTT; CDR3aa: CASTPWLDRTGIEAFF
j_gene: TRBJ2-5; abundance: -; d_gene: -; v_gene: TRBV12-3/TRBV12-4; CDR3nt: TGTGCCAGCAGTTCATTCGGGGACCAAGAGACCCAGTACTTC; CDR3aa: CASSSFGDQETQYF
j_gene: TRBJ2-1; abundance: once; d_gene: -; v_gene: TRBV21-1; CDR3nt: TGTGCCAGCAGCATCCGTGTCCGCAATGAGCAGTTCTTC; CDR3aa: CASSIRVRNEQFF
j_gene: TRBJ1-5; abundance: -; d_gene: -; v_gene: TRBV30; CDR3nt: TGTGCCTGGAGTGTGGAAGCCCTGGGGCCCCAGCATTTT; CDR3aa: CAWSVEALGPQHF
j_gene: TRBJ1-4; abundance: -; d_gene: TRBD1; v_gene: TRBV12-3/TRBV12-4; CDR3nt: TGTGCCAGCGCTTGGCTTGAGGGGGCGCCAGCTAATGAAAAACTGTTTTTT; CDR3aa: CASAWLEGAPANEKLFF
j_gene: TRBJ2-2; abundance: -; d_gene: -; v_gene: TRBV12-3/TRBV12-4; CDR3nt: TGTGCCAGCAGTTTAGGGAGTTGGGACACCGGGGAGCTGTTTTTT; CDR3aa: CASSLGSWDTGELFF
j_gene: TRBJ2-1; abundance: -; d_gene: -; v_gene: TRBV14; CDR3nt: TGTGCCAGCAGCCAAGATATCAGGGTAGGCGATGAGCAGTTCTTC; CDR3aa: CASSQDIRVGDEQFF
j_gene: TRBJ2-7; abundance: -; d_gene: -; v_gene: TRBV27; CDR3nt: TGTGCCAGCAGGGGAAACTACGAGCAGTACTTC; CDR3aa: CASRGNYEQYF
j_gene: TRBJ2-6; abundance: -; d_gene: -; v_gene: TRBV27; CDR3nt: TGTGCCAGCACGGGCTCTGGGGCCAACGTCCTGACTTTC; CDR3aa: CASTGSGANVLTF
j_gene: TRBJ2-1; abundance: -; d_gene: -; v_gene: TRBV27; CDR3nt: TGTGCCACTCGGGGCCAGTGGGGAATTGAGCAGTTCTTC; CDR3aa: CATRGQWGIEQFF
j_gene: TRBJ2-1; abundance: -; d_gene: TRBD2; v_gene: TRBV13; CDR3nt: TGTGCCAGCAGCTTCGGAGTAGCGGGGGGGCTTAATGAGCAGTTCTTC; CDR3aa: CASSFGVAGGLNEQFF
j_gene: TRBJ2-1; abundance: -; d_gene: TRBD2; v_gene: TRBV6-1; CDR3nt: TGTGCCAGCAGGAAGGCCCCCGGCTTGGCCGCAGCGGGGGGCTCCTACAATGAGCAGTTCTTC; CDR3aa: CASRKAPGLAAAGGSYNEQFF
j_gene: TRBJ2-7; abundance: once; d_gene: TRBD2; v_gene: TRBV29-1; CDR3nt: TGCAGCGTTGAATCTAGCGGGAGTCTTTACGAGCAGTACTTC; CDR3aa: CSVESSGSLYEQYF
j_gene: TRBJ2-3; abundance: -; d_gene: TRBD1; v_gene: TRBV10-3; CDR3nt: TGTGCCATCAGGGACACGGGACAGAGCACAGATACGCAGTATTTT; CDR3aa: CAIRDTGQSTDTQYF
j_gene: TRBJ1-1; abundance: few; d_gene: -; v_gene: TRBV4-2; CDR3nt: TGTGCCAGCAGCCCGACAGCGAACACTGAAGCTTTCTTT; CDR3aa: CASSPTANTEAFF
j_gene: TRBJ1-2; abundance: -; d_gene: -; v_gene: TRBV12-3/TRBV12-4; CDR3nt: TGTGCCAGCAGTTTAGGTCTTGCCATCCTTAACTATGGCTACACCTTC; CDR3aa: CASSLGLAILNYGYTF
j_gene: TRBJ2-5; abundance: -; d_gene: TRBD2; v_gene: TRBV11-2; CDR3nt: TGTGCCAGCAGCGGGCGACGGGACTACCTACAAGAGACCCAGTACTTC; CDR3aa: CASSGRRDYLQETQYF
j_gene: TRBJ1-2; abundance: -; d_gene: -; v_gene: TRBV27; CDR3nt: TGTGCCAGCAGCCCCAAGGGCCCTCTCTATGGCTACACCTTC; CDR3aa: CASSPKGPLYGYTF
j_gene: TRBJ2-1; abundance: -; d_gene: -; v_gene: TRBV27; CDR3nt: TGTGCCAGCAGTTTCTCTCCAGGGGCCCTCGGGCAGTTCTTC; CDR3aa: CASSFSPGALGQFF
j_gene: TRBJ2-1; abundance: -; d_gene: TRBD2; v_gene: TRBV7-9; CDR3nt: TGTGCCAGCAGCTTTGCGGGGGGTGCAAATGAGCAGTTCTTC; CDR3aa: CASSFAGGANEQFF
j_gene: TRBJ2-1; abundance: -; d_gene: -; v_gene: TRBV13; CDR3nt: TGTGCCAGCAGCTTAGGGGGGGCGCTTGAGCAGTTCTTC; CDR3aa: CASSLGGALEQFF
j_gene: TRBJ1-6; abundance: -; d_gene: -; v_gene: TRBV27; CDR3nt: TGTGCCAGCAGTTTCAACCATGGTTCACCCCTCCACTTT; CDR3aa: CASSFNHGSPLHF
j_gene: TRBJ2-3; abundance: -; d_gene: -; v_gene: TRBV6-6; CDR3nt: TGTGCCAGCAGTTACTCCCCAGGGGGGGCCGCAGATACGCAGTATTTT; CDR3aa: CASSYSPGGAADTQYF
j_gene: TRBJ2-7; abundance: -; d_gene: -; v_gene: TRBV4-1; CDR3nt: TGCGCCAGCAGCCATAACACCGGCGGAACCTACGAGCAGTACTTC; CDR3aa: CASSHNTGGTYEQYF
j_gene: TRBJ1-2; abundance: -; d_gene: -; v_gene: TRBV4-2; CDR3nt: TGTGCCAGCAGCCAAGGGACTGGCTACACCTTC; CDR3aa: CASSQGTGYTF
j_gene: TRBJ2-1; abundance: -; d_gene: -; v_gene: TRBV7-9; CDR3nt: TGTGCCAGCAGCTTAGCAATATTTCGGAGTTCGGTGACCTACAATGAGCAGTTCTTC; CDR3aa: CASSLAIFRSSVTYNEQFF
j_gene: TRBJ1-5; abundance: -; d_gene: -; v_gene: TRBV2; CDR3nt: TGTGCCAGCAGTGAGTGGGACCAGCCCCAGCATTTT; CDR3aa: CASSEWDQPQHF
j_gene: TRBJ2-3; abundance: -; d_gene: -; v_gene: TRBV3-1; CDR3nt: TGTGCCAGCAGCCAAATCTCCGGGGGGCGGTTGGACACAGATACGCAGTATTTT; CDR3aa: CASSQISGGRLDTDTQYF
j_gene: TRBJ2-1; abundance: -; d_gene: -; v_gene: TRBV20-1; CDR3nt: TGCAGTGGCTCTGGGACCCGCGAATACAATGAGCAGTTCTTC; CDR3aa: CSGSGTREYNEQFF
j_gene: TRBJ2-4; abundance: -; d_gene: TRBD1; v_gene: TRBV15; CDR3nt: TGTGCCACCAGCAGAGAAGCCCCGGGACAGACCCTTATTCAGTACTTC; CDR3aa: CATSREAPGQTLIQYF
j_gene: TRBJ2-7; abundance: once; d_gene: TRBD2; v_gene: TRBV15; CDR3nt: TGTGCCACCAGCCTCGGACTAGCGGGGGGAATCTCCTACGAGCAGTACTTC; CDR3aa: CATSLGLAGGISYEQYF
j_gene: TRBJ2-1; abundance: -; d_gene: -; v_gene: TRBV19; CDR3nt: TGTGCCACCTCCCAAGGGGGAGGGAATGAGCAGTTCTTC; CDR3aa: CATSQGGGNEQFF
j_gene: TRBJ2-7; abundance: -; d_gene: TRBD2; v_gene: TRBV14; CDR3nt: TGTGCCAGCAGCCAACTAGCGGGGGGACTCTCCTACGAGCAGTACTTC; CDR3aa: CASSQLAGGLSYEQYF
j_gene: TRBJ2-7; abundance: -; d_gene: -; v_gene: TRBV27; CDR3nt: TGTGCCAGCAGTCCCCTAGGAGCGGCGAAGGGCTACGAGCAGTACTTC; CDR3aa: CASSPLGAAKGYEQYF
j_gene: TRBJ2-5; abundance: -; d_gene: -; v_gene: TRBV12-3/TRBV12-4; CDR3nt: TGTGCCAGCAGTTTAGGAGGCTGGACTCCGGAGGGTAGGACCCAGTACTTC; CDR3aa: CASSLGGWTPEGRTQYF
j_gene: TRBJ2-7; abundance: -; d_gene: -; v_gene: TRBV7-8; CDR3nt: TGTGCCAGCAGCTTTGCGTACAGCTCCTACGAGCAGTACTTC; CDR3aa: CASSFAYSSYEQYF
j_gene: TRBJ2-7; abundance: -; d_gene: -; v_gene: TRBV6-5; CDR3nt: TGTGCCAGCAGGATGGGACTGCCCTACGAGCAGTACTTC; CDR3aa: CASRMGLPYEQYF
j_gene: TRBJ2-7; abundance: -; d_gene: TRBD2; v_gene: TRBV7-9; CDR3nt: TGTGCCAGCAGCGCGCCGACTAGCGGGAGGGAGGGGCCCTACGAGCAGTACTTC; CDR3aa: CASSAPTSGREGPYEQYF
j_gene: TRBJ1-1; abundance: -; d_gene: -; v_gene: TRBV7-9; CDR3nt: TGTGCCAGCAGAGCGAACACTGAAGCTTTCTTT; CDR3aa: CASRANTEAFF
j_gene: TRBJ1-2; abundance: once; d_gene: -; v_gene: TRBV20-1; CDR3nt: TGCAGTGCTAGAGACCCACCGGGGCACTCTAACTATGGCTACACCTTC; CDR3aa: CSARDPPGHSNYGYTF
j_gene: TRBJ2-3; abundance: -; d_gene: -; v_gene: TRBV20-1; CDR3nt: TGCAGTGCTAGAGATGGGCCGGGGGCAAAGGACACAGATACGCAGTATTTT; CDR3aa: CSARDGPGAKDTDTQYF
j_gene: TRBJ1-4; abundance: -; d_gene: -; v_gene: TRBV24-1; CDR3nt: TGTGCCACCAGTGAAGCTGGACAACAACTGTTTTTT; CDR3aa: CATSEAGQQLFF
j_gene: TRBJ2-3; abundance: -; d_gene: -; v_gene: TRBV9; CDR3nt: TGTGCCAGCAGCGTAGTCGGGGGAAAAGATACGCAGTATTTT; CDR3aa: CASSVVGGKDTQYF
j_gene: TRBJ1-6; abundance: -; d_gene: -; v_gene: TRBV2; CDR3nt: TGTGCCAGCAGTGAATCCTCACCCCTCCACTTT; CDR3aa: CASSESSPLHF